This T cell receptor beta chain was sequenced in a study of neoadjuvant anti-PD-1 for oral cavity cancer. Regarding the study as a whole: With a few patients per group, TCR findings need larger cohorts.

Clones were read by immunoSEQ multiplex PCR, and TCRdb kept only the in-frame ones, dropping some. The sample has 75,000 or so clones; roughly four fifths are singletons. V was pared by 4 bases and J by 1 base, with 5 bases of the junction left unmatched. The CDR3 totals 15 residues. Per germline, CDR1 GTSNPN and CDR2 SVGIG (reference sequence). Note on this clone: Antigen: not known.

The TCR was taken from a person aged 35 to 85 with oral cavity squamous cell carcinoma. The specimen comprised PBMCs, sampled before nivolumab (anti-PD-1) treatment. The chain has TRBV30 and TRBJ2-2; 8 bases fit TRBD1. The CDR3, as DNA: TGTGCCTGGATGTTCGGGACAGGGAACACCGGGGAGCTGTTTTTT. It encodes CAWMFGTGNTGELFF.